What follows are 27 T cell receptor beta chains derived from one specimen sequenced in a study of PD-L1 blockade in urothelial cancer. Stated time point: pretreatment peripheral blood. Profiled with immunoSEQ multiplex PCR; TCRdb holds only in-frame clones, not every one. Here the sample spans about 95,000 clones, roughly 84% being singletons. The sample here was PBMCs, taken around atezolizumab (anti-PD-L1) treatment. These TCRs come from a man in his sixties with urothelial cancer.

The rearrangement joins TRBV6-5 to TRBJ2-3; 11 bases are shared with TRBD2. This CDR3 spans 15 amino acids. Losses at the gene ends were 6 bases for V and 3 bases for J; bases not matched to a gene: 5. Germline loops: CDR1 MNHEY, CDR2 SVGAGI. CDR3 nucleotide sequence: TGTGCCAGCAGGGTAGCGGGGGGGATGACAGATACGCAGTATTTT. It codes for CASRVAGGMTDTQYF.

The J gene is TRBJ2-2, the V gene TRBV2, with 7 bases fitting TRBD2. This CDR3 is built from 15 residues. The V gene end was trimmed by 8 bases and the J gene end by 2 bases; junction bases not matched to a gene: 8. The germline gives CDR1 SNHLY, CDR2 FYNNEI. The CDR3 DNA is TGTGCCAGCGTGTCTAGCGGAGTTAACACCGGGGAGCTGTTTTTT. It specifies CASVSSGVNTGELFF.

V usage is TRBV28 and J usage is TRBJ1-6; D gene uncertain. The V gene's germline CDR1 is MDHEN and CDR2 SYDVKM. The ends were cut back, 6 bases at V and 11 bases at J, with 11 bases in the middle. CDR3 length: 12 residues. CDR3 bases: TGTGCCAGCAGCCGAGCCAGGACACCCCTCCACTTT. This sequence encodes CASSRARTPLHF.

This clone showed up just once. V is TRBV2 and J is TRBJ2-7; no reliable D call. With 9 bases removed from V and 0 bases from J, the gap between germline ends came to 12 bases. Germline CDR1 reads SNHLY; CDR2 reads FYNNEI. The CDR3 extends over 13 amino acids. This CDR3 reads CARTRLSSYEQYF. CDR3 nucleotides: TGTGCCAGAACCCGCCTCAGCTCCTACGAGCAGTACTTC. The full variable domain, its missing parts supplied by reference TRBV2 and TRBJ2-7, is EPEVTQTPSHQVTQMGQEVILRCVPISNHLYFYWYRQILGQKVEFLVSFYNNEISEKSEIFDDQFSVERPDGSNFTLKIRSTKLEDSAMYFCARTRLSSYEQYFGPGTRLTVT.

V is TRBV5-5 and J is TRBJ1-1; the D is unclear. The CDR3 sequence is 13 residues long. The V end lost 2 bases, the J end lost 7 bases, and 12 bases lay between the germline ends. Germline V CDR1 and CDR2: SGHKS, YYEKEE (reference sequence). The CDR3 sequence is CASSLGLYVEAFF. The CDR3, as DNA: TGTGCCAGCAGCTTAGGACTATATGTTGAAGCTTTCTTT.

As DNA, the CDR3 is TGTGCCAGCAGCTTACCTCGTGTGGGCAGAGAAGTCGGCTATGGCTACACCTTC. It yields the protein CASSLPRVGREVGYGYTF. The V call is TRBV11-3, the J call TRBJ1-2; D unresolved. Germline loops: CDR1 SGHNT, CDR2 YENEEA. V lost 2 bases to trimming and J lost 4 bases, with 23 bases between them. The CDR3 contains 18 residues.

The chain joins TRBV9 to TRBJ1-6; 8 nucleotides align to TRBD1. CDR3 size: 14 residues. V dropped 4 bases and J dropped 10; count of bases not matched to a gene: 7. Germline V lookup: CDR1 SGDLS, CDR2 YYNGEE. The CDR3 DNA is TGTGCCAGCAGCCCGAGGACAGGGCCATCACCCCTCCACTTT. It encodes CASSPRTGPSPLHF.

The CDR3 loop reads CASSMGARYNSPLHF. In DNA, the CDR3 is TGTGCCAGTAGTATGGGGGCGCGGTATAATTCACCCCTCCACTTT. The chain links TRBV19 to TRBJ1-6; tentative D call: TRBD1 (6 bases). V was clipped by 3 bases and J by 4 bases, with 10 bases between them. The V gene's germline CDR1 is LNHDA and CDR2 SQIVND (reference sequence). The CDR3 runs 15 residues.

V is TRBV11-2 and J is TRBJ1-2; 8 positions agree with TRBD1. This CDR3 is 14 amino acids long. Germline assignment: CDR1 SGHAT and CDR2 FQNNGV. V shed 0 bases, J shed 8 bases, and the junction held 5 bases outside the gene matches. CDR3 sequence (DNA): TGTGCCAGCAGCTTAGATTCGACAGGGGAGGGCTACACCTTC. It encodes CASSLDSTGEGYTF.

The chain joins TRBV19 to TRBJ2-5; no definite D call. V was trimmed by 6 bases and J by 1 base, leaving 9 bases between them. The germline CDR1 and CDR2 sequences are LNHDA and SQIVND (reference sequence). The CDR3 is made up of 13 amino acids. The CDR3 DNA reads as TGTGCCAGTAGAGATACAGTCCAAGAGACCCAGTACTTC. It encodes CASRDTVQETQYF.

The J gene is TRBJ2-7, the V gene TRBV19; 10 bases map to TRBD2. The junction had 8 bases not matched to a gene; V was cut back by 3 bases and J by 3 bases. Germline CDR1 and CDR2: LNHDA and SQIVND (reference sequence). This CDR3 comprises 16 residues. CDR3: CASSIRLAGENYEQYF. The CDR3 DNA reads TGTGCCAGTAGTATTCGGCTAGCGGGAGAGAACTACGAGCAGTACTTC.

The chain employs TRBV5-1 and TRBJ2-6, with TRBD1 matching 7 bases. Per germline, CDR1 SGHRS and CDR2 YFSETQ. CDR3 length: 19 residues. The V and J ends lost 4 bases and 0 bases, in that order; junction bases with no gene match: 13. The CDR3 DNA reads as TGCGCCAGCAGCGATACCGGGACAGAAAACTACTCTGGGGCCAACGTCCTGACTTTC. It yields the protein CASSDTGTENYSGANVLTF.

The chain links TRBV27 to TRBJ2-7, with 11 bases fitting TRBD1. The CDR3 sequence is 17 residues long. The V segment lost 3 bases and the J segment 5 bases; nucleotides outside the gene matches: 12. CDR1 MNHEY and CDR2 SMNVEV come from the germline V gene (reference sequence). The CDR3 coding sequence is TGTGCCAGCAGTTTCGACCGTCGGGACAGGGGGTCCCACGAGCAGTACTTC. This encodes CASSFDRRDRGSHEQYF.

This clone has only a few counts. The chain recombines TRBV28 with TRBJ1-1, with TRBD1 matching over 7 bases. Looked up from germline, CDR1 is MDHEN and CDR2 is SYDVKM. The CDR3 sequence is 13 residues long. V shed 10 bases, J shed 2 bases, and the junction held 7 bases outside the gene matches. CDR3 DNA sequence: TGTGCCACAGGACAGGAGATTAACACTGAAGCTTTCTTT. This encodes CATGQEINTEAFF.

V gene TRBV29-1 combines with J gene TRBJ2-2; no clear D gene. Germline V gene lookup returns CDR1 SQVTM and CDR2 ANQGSEA. Trimming shortened V by 2 bases and J by 5 bases, and 6 bases separated the two germline ends. The CDR3 has 12 amino acids. The CDR3 loop reads CSVEWATGELFF. The CDR3 DNA follows: TGCAGCGTTGAATGGGCAACCGGGGAGCTGTTTTTT.

The chain joins TRBV10-3 to TRBJ1-1; D might be TRBD1 (6 bases). This CDR3 is built from 15 residues. The germline gives CDR1 ENHRY, CDR2 SYGVKD. V was shortened by 7 bases and J by 1 base, with 16 bases between the two germline ends. In nucleotides, the CDR3 is TGTGCCATCACCAGGGACACACTCGGGAACACTGAAGCTTTCTTT. It translates to CAITRDTLGNTEAFF.

This clone appeared a single time. CDR3 region: CASSLSGKDEEKLFF. CDR3 DNA sequence: TGTGCCAGCAGTTTATCAGGGAAGGATGAGGAAAAACTGTTTTTT. V and J are TRBV28 and TRBJ1-4, with D maybe TRBD1 (5 bases). Germline V gene lookup returns CDR1 MDHEN and CDR2 SYDVKM. The CDR3 has 15 amino acids. V was shortened by 1 base and J by 8 bases, with 14 bases between the two germline ends.

This chain connects TRBV15 to TRBJ1-3; D is perhaps TRBD1 (5 bases). CDR1 LNHNV and CDR2 YYDKDF come from the germline V gene (reference sequence). This CDR3 has 14 amino acids. With 5 bases removed from V and 3 bases from J, the gap between germline ends came to 11 bases. The CDR3 region is CATSLTGFGNTIYF. The CDR3 DNA is TGTGCCACCAGCTTAACAGGATTTGGAAACACCATATATTTT.

This chain links TRBV11-2 with TRBJ2-7, with D possibly matching TRBD1 (6 bases). The CDR3 covers 13 residues. V was pared by 4 bases and J by 7 bases, with 14 bases between. Germline-derived CDR1 and CDR2 are SGHAT and FQNNGV. CDR3 in DNA: TGTGCCAGCAGCTCCACAGGGTTGGGAGAGCAGTACTTC. Its protein is CASSSTGLGEQYF.

This clone was detected only once. The rearrangement joins TRBV4-1 to TRBJ2-3, with 7 bases aligning to TRBD1. This CDR3 has 16 residues. The germline CDR1 and CDR2 sequences are MGHRA and YSYEKL. V trimming: 2 bases; J trimming: 2 bases; junction bases outside the gene matches: 7. CDR3 in amino acids: CASSQSDRVNTDTQYF. The CDR3 coding sequence is TGCGCCAGCAGCCAATCTGACAGGGTGAACACAGATACGCAGTATTTT.

The chain is built from TRBV6-1 and TRBJ2-1, with 9 nucleotides matching TRBD2. This CDR3 region has 16 residues. CDR1 is MNHNS, CDR2 SASEGT, per germline. V lost 4 bases to trimming and J lost 8 bases; unmatched junction nucleotides: 12. For the CDR3, the DNA is TGTGCCAGCAGTGTTAAGGTAGCGGGGGCCGGGGATGAGCAGTTCTTC. Translated: CASSVKVAGAGDEQFF.

This clone has only a few counts. The V call is TRBV28, the J call TRBJ1-2, with TRBD1 matching over 7 bases. The CDR3 totals 15 residues. Germline V CDR1 and CDR2: MDHEN, SYDVKM. The J segment lost 4 bases and the V segment lost 5 bases, leaving 10 bases of the junction unmatched. The CDR3 DNA reads TGTGCCAGCAGTCCTACTTTCCAGGGGGTCTATGGCTACACCTTC. Amino acid sequence: CASSPTFQGVYGYTF.

V usage is TRBV10-3 and J usage is TRBJ1-1; TRBD1 aligns across 9 bases. V dropped 4 bases and J dropped 0; count of bases not matched to a gene: 9. CDR3 length: 17 amino acids. Germline V gene lookup returns CDR1 ENHRY and CDR2 SYGVKD. CDR3 nucleotide sequence: TGTGCCATCAGTGTCGGCGGTGGGACAGGGATGAACACTGAAGCTTTCTTT. As protein: CAISVGGGTGMNTEAFF.

This chain joins TRBV5-1 and TRBJ1-6; unclear D gene. Between the trimmed V and J ends, which lost 1 base and 5 bases, there was a span of 13 bases. Per the germline V gene, CDR1 is SGHRS and CDR2 is YFSETQ. The CDR3 sequence is 16 residues long. This CDR3 is CASSLIHSGNNSPLHF. The DNA for the CDR3 is TGCGCCAGCAGCTTGATCCACAGTGGAAATAATTCACCCCTCCACTTT.

Concerning this clone itself: This may stem from a read error, because a much larger clone lies one nucleotide away. The J gene is TRBJ2-2, the V gene TRBV15; D unclear. The CDR3 is 15 amino acids. V shed 0 bases and J shed 6 bases, with 11 bases lying between them. CDR1 is LNHNV and CDR2 is YYDKDF in the germline V gene (reference sequence). The CDR3 coding sequence is TGTGCCACCAGCAGAGATAATATAGTAGCCGGGGAGCTGTTTTTT. This sequence encodes CATSRDNIVAGELFF.

The chain joins TRBV7-2 to TRBJ2-3; tentative D call: TRBD1 (6 bases). CDR1 is SGHTA, CDR2 FQGNSA, per germline. V was clipped by 6 bases and J by 1 base, with 14 bases between them. This CDR3 spans 15 amino acids. CDR3 in DNA: TGTGCCAGCAGTTCGGACAGCCACCGCACAGATACGCAGTATTTT. Translated: CASSSDSHRTDTQYF.

This chain connects TRBV7-3 to TRBJ2-3; 8 nucleotides agree with TRBD2. Germline CDR1 SGHTA, CDR2 FQGTGA. This CDR3 is 15 amino acids long. V was clipped by 3 bases and J by 8 bases; unmatched bases: 10. CDR3 nucleotide sequence: TGTGCCAGCAGCTTGAATCCGGCCAGCGGGGGTACGCAGTATTTT. Translation gives CASSLNPASGGTQYF.